Following are 26 T cell receptor beta chains from one sample sequenced in a study of blood T cell repertoires in COVID-19. Sequenced by immunoSEQ multiplex PCR; TCRdb stores in-frame clones only, minus some. This repertoire shows about 160,000 clones, over 80% found once; its top ten account for 3.9%. The specimen sequenced was peripheral blood. The source is a woman aged 55-75 years who had recovered from COVID-19.

The chain links TRBV30 to TRBJ2-2, with D possibly matching TRBD2 (6 bases). V was cut by 4 bases and J by 6 bases, with 15 bases left in between. The CDR3 sequence is 14 residues long. Germline-derived CDR1 and CDR2 are GTSNPN and SVGIG (reference sequence). CDR3 sequence reads: CAWNNGGAPGELFF. CDR3 coding DNA: TGTGCCTGGAATAACGGAGGGGCCCCCGGGGAGCTGTTTTTT.

The genes are TRBV3-1 (or the pseudogene TRBV3-2) and TRBJ1-6, with D uncertain. V lost 1 base, J lost 14 bases, and 18 bases lay in between. The CDR3 is 15 amino acids. Germline values: CDR1 LGHDT, CDR2 YNNKEL (reference sequence). The CDR3 DNA sequence: TGTGCCAGCAGCCAAGGTTACCTTGGAGTTTTTTCCCTCCACTTT. Translating gives CASSQGYLGVFSLHF.

The chain carries TRBV6-2 or TRBV6-3 and TRBJ2-3; 10 bases line up with TRBD2. The CDR3 is 20 residues long. J was trimmed by 0 bases and V by 0 bases; bases with no gene match: 12. The V gene's germline CDR1 is MNHEY and CDR2 SVGEGT. The chain's CDR3 is CASSYSGKRGGGTSTDTQYF. The CDR3, as DNA: TGTGCCAGCAGTTACTCGGGGAAGCGGGGGGGCGGAACTAGCACAGATACGCAGTATTTT.

The chain couples TRBV2 to TRBJ2-2; D is undetermined. V lost 5 bases and J lost 3, with 7 bases in between. This CDR3 comprises 13 residues. Germline V gives CDR1 SNHLY, CDR2 FYNNEI. CDR3 residues: CASSYTDTGELFF. The DNA of the CDR3 is TGTGCCAGCAGTTATACAGACACCGGGGAGCTGTTTTTT.

This clone was observed once. The genes are TRBV13 and TRBJ1-1; no definite D call. Germline V gene sequence: CDR1 PRHDT, CDR2 FYEKMQ (reference sequence). The V and J ends lost 5 bases and 2 bases respectively, with 9 bases between them. The CDR3 runs 13 residues. The chain's CDR3 is CASSLQRNTEAFF. The CDR3 nucleotides read TGTGCCAGCAGCCTACAGAGAAACACTGAAGCTTTCTTT.

The table lists this clone with a few counts. The chain has TRBV7-3 and TRBJ2-2, with a tentative D call TRBD2 (5 bases). The CDR3 covers 12 residues. Germline assignment: CDR1 SGHTA and CDR2 FQGTGA. V lost 5 bases and J 6 bases, leaving 7 bases between the germline ends. The CDR3 region is CASSLASGELFF. In DNA, the CDR3 is TGTGCCAGCAGCCTAGCATCCGGGGAGCTGTTTTTT.

The chain recombines TRBV7-2 with TRBJ2-7, with 12 bases matching TRBD1. The J segment lost 4 bases and the V segment lost 8 bases, leaving 6 bases of the junction unmatched. Per the germline V gene, CDR1 is SGHTA and CDR2 is FQGNSA. This CDR3 has 14 amino acids. CDR3 in DNA: TGTGCCAGCGCCCCGGGACAGGGGGCATACGAGCAGTACTTC. It yields the protein CASAPGQGAYEQYF.

V gene TRBV12-3 or TRBV12-4 combines with J gene TRBJ1-2; D call uncertain. This CDR3 is built from 13 residues. Trimming left V 6 bases short and J 5 bases short, with 13 bases between. The CDR3 region is CASSPGEGYGYTF. The CDR3, as DNA: TGTGCCAGCAGCCCCGGAGAGGGTTATGGCTACACCTTC.

This rearrangement joins TRBV7-9 to TRBJ2-7; 7 nucleotides line up with TRBD1. The CDR3 covers 15 residues. Germline lookup yields CDR1 SEHNR and CDR2 FQNEAQ (reference sequence). V was clipped by 5 bases and J by 5 bases; unmatched bases: 12. The CDR3 spells CASSPGQLFYHEQYF. The CDR3, as DNA: TGTGCCAGCAGCCCGGGACAGTTATTTTACCACGAGCAGTACTTC.

J is TRBJ1-1 and V is TRBV11-2; no clear D gene. The germline V gene encodes CDR1 SGHAT and CDR2 FQNNGV. The CDR3 contains 14 residues. V was shortened by 2 bases and J by 11 bases, with 18 bases between the two germline ends. This CDR3 reads CASSLSDTGSGAFF. In nucleotides, the CDR3 is TGTGCCAGCAGCTTATCAGATACGGGATCTGGCGCTTTCTTT.

This clone appeared a few times. This chain joins TRBV29-1 and TRBJ2-2; 9 positions agree with TRBD2. The J segment lost 4 bases and the V segment lost 6 bases, leaving 15 bases of the junction unmatched. The CDR3 has 17 amino acids. The germline V gene has CDR1 SQVTM and CDR2 ANQGSEA. The CDR3 loop reads CSVYWDSRGGGTGELFF. The CDR3, as DNA: TGCAGCGTCTACTGGGACTCGCGGGGGGGAGGCACCGGGGAGCTGTTTTTT.

This clone was detected a few times. This chain links TRBV7-6 with TRBJ2-3; possibly TRBD2 for D (5 bases). Trimming left V 2 bases short and J 6 bases short, with 9 bases between. The CDR3 totals 13 residues. Germline assignment: CDR1 SGHVS and CDR2 FNYEAQ. The DNA of the CDR3 is TGTGCCAGCAGCTTACTCCGCGGGGATACGCAGTATTTT. It codes for CASSLLRGDTQYF. Full variable domain (remainder filled in from reference TRBV7-6 and TRBJ2-3): GAGVSQSPRYKVTKRGQDVALRCDPISGHVSLYWYRQALGQGPEFLTYFNYEAQQDKSGLPNDRFSAERPEGSISTLTIQRTEQRDSAMYRCASSLLRGDTQYFGPGTRLTVL.

This chain connects TRBV6-5 to TRBJ1-1; 8 positions agree with TRBD1. Looked up from germline, CDR1 is MNHEY and CDR2 is SVGAGI. Germline trimming cut 6 bases from V and 4 bases from J; bases unmatched to any gene: 7. CDR3 length equals 14 residues. CDR3 sequence (DNA): TGTGCCAGCAGCGCCTACAGGGGGGGCACTGAAGCTTTCTTT. Protein: CASSAYRGGTEAFF.

The J gene is TRBJ2-1, the V gene TRBV10-1, with 8 nucleotides matching TRBD1. The length of the CDR3 is 15 residues. V shed 2 bases and J 7 bases; nucleotides not matched to a gene: 7. CDR1 and CDR2 (germline): WNHNN, SYGVQD (reference sequence). The CDR3 spells CASSEPGQGVNEQFF. CDR3 coding DNA: TGCGCCAGCAGTGAGCCCGGACAGGGAGTTAATGAGCAGTTCTTC.

The chain is built from TRBV5-1 and TRBJ2-5; 8 bases align to TRBD1. Germline loops: CDR1 SGHRS, CDR2 YFSETQ. Trimming took 2 bases from V and 1 from J; bases not matched to a gene: 10. The CDR3 loop spans 17 amino acids. The CDR3, as DNA: TGCGCCAGCAGCTTAGGGACAGGATTTCCCCTCCAAGAGACCCAGTACTTC. Translating gives CASSLGTGFPLQETQYF.

The chain joins TRBV19 to TRBJ1-5; TRBD1 matches at 7 bases. The V gene end was trimmed by 5 bases and the J gene end by 6 bases; junction bases not matched to a gene: 7. Germline V gene sequence: CDR1 LNHDA, CDR2 SQIVND (reference sequence). The CDR3 length is 14 residues. CDR3 in amino acids: CASSDREEGQPQHF. In nucleotides, the CDR3 is TGTGCCAGTAGTGACAGGGAGGAGGGTCAGCCCCAGCATTTT.

The chain employs TRBV15 and TRBJ2-5; no clear D gene. The CDR3 totals 12 residues. Germline CDR1 and CDR2: LNHNV and YYDKDF (reference sequence). V dropped 3 bases and J dropped 8 bases, with 10 bases sitting between them. CDR3 residues: CATSRGALTQYF. The DNA of the CDR3 is TGTGCCACCAGCAGGGGCGCACTCACCCAGTACTTC.

This clone occurred once. The rearrangement links TRBV6-1 to TRBJ2-7; D is unresolved. CDR3 length: 13 residues. Per the germline V gene, CDR1 is MNHNS and CDR2 is SASEGT. The V gene lost 2 bases and the J gene lost 2 bases, with 7 bases spanning the gap. This CDR3 reads CASSESRAYEQYF. CDR3 sequence (DNA): TGTGCCAGCAGTGAAAGCCGGGCCTACGAGCAGTACTTC.

This chain connects TRBV11-2 to TRBJ2-7; D perhaps matches TRBD1 (5 bases). This CDR3 is built from 15 residues. Germline CDR1 reads SGHAT; CDR2 reads FQNNGV. V shed 0 bases and J shed 3 bases, with 12 bases lying between them. DNA of the CDR3: TGTGCCAGCAGCTTAGACGCAGGGTCCTACTACGAGCAGTACTTC. The encoded protein is CASSLDAGSYYEQYF.

The V gene is TRBV29-1, the J gene TRBJ1-1; D gene unclear. Germline CDR1 SQVTM, CDR2 ANQGSEA. CDR3 length: 14 amino acids. V was pared by 5 bases and J by 3 bases, with 16 bases between. CDR3 in amino acids: CSVLDTGRDTEAFF. The CDR3 region has the DNA TGCAGCGTTCTTGATACGGGGAGGGACACTGAAGCTTTCTTT.

The V and J genes are TRBV12-3 or TRBV12-4 and TRBJ1-2, with D possibly being TRBD1 (6 bases). V shed 3 bases and J shed 8 bases, with 13 bases lying between them. This CDR3 spans 13 amino acids. CDR3 DNA sequence: TGTGCCAGCAGTTTTGAAGACAGGAGGGGCTACACCTTC. It yields the protein CASSFEDRRGYTF.

The chain joins TRBV9 to TRBJ2-7, with D possibly TRBD2 on 7 matching bases. Germline CDR1 SGDLS, CDR2 YYNGEE. Trimming took off 4 bases at V and 5 bases at J, with 16 bases between the two ends. The CDR3 spans 14 residues. The CDR3 sequence is CASSPSSGGDEQYF. CDR3 nucleotides: TGTGCCAGCAGCCCCTCTTCGGGGGGCGACGAGCAGTACTTC. The full variable domain, its missing parts supplied by reference TRBV9 and TRBJ2-7, is DSGVTQTPKHLITATGQRVTLRCSPRSGDLSVYWYQQSLDQGLQFLIQYYNGEERAKGNILERFSAQQFPDLHSELNLSSLELGDSALYFCASSPSSGGDEQYFGPGTRLTVT.

J is TRBJ2-1 and V is TRBV7-9, with D possibly TRBD2 on 7 matching bases. V was trimmed by 2 bases and J by 4 bases, leaving 24 bases between them. In germline, CDR1 is SEHNR, CDR2 FQNEAQ (reference sequence). The CDR3 runs 19 residues. CDR3 sequence: CASSLPKGGLIQGYNEQFF. The CDR3 nucleotides are TGTGCCAGCAGCTTACCCAAGGGGGGGCTTATTCAAGGATACAATGAGCAGTTCTTC. The full variable domain, in which reference TRBV7-9 and TRBJ2-1 provide the parts outside the CDR3, is DTGVSQNPRHKITKRGQNVTFRCDPISEHNRLYWYRQTLGQGPEFLTYFQNEAQLEKSRLLSDRFSAERPKGSFSTLEIQRTEQGDSAMYLCASSLPKGGLIQGYNEQFFGPGTRLTVL.

The chain employs TRBV12-1 and TRBJ2-7; the table's D gene call, TRBD2, was not cross checked with the DNA. TRBV12-1 is classified as a pseudogene. The CDR3 covers 17 residues. The CDR3 DNA is TGTGCCAGCAGCTTTTTGGGGGGGAAAACGCGCTCCTACGAGCAGTACTTC. Its protein is CASSFLGGKTRSYEQYF.

The rearrangement links TRBV4-2 to TRBJ1-5, with a possible D match to TRBD1 (5 bases). V was pared by 0 bases and J by 4 bases, with 10 bases between. CDR1 and CDR2 (germline): LGHNA, YNFKEQ. This CDR3 region has 15 residues. The CDR3 DNA reads as TGTGCCAGCAGCCAAGATCGACAGACTAATCAGCCCCAGCATTTT. Its protein product is CASSQDRQTNQPQHF.

This rearrangement joins TRBV10-3 to TRBJ1-2; 9 nucleotides match TRBD1. Trimming at V came to 2 bases and at J to 0 bases, leaving 4 bases not matched to a gene. The CDR3 sequence is 16 residues long. Germline V CDR1 and CDR2: ENHRY, SYGVKD. CDR3 sequence: CAISEGQGRTNYGYTF. CDR3 DNA sequence: TGTGCCATCAGTGAGGGACAGGGGAGAACTAACTATGGCTACACCTTC.